Given below is one T cell receptor beta chain in context. This record comes from a study of PD-L1 blockade in urothelial cancer. About the study: Males with urothelial cancer arising in the bladder constituted about nine tenths of the roughly 30 patients. Blood samples had a median of 141,255 T cells.

V was clipped by 2 bases and J by 8 bases; unmatched bases: 6. The V gene's germline CDR1 is SGDLS and CDR2 YYNGEE. CDR3 length equals 15 residues. TCRdb's copy holds only in-frame clones and misses some; the assay was immunoSEQ multiplex PCR. Of some 120,000 clones listed, around 89% are singletons. Time point meaning: peripheral blood 6 weeks after treatment start. Locally advanced or metastatic urothelial carcinoma was present in patients. Sample contribution per patient ranged from 1 to 8, covering pretreatment and on-treatment. The input for sequencing was PBMCs, taken around atezolizumab (anti-PD-L1) treatment. This clonotype originated in a man in his 60s with urothelial cancer. This chain joins TRBV9 and TRBJ2-1; 11 nucleotides agree with TRBD2. The CDR3 loop reads CASSVRLAGRDEQFF. The CDR3 DNA reads TGTGCCAGCAGCGTTCGACTAGCGGGGAGGGATGAGCAGTTCTTC.